These T cell receptor beta chains were read from a single sample in a study of cytomegalovirus exposure and HLA in healthy donors. The protocol was immunoSEQ multiplex PCR, while the TCRdb copy is restricted to in-frame clones and leaves out a portion. The sample carries roughly 50,000 clones, 90% to 95% recorded once. Sequenced material: PBMCs. The receptors were sampled from a woman between 18 and 30 years old in good health and CMV-seropositive. CDR3s include the opening cysteine and the closing phenylalanine or tryptophan. Each record gives: clone size, J gene, V gene, D gene, CDR3 protein, CDR3 DNA. A D gene is named only where the DNA matches it firmly. Where a row states a size, it is once, few, many or the class of an expanded clone; other rows omit it.

clone_size: NA; j_call: TRBJ2-1; v_call: TRBV7-9; d_call: TRBD1; cdr3_aa: CASSLLGQGRNEQFF; cdr3_nt: TGTGCCAGCAGCCTACTGGGACAGGGTCGCAATGAGCAGTTCTTC
clone_size: NA; j_call: TRBJ2-2; v_call: TRBV13; d_call: TRBD1; cdr3_aa: CASSGRSGGADTGELFF; cdr3_nt: TGTGCCAGCAGCGGCCGGTCAGGGGGCGCCGACACCGGGGAGCTGTTTTTT
clone_size: NA; j_call: TRBJ2-3; v_call: TRBV7-2; d_call: TRBD2; cdr3_aa: CASRAASSGGTSDTQYF; cdr3_nt: TGTGCCAGCAGAGCTGCTTCTAGCGGGGGGACGTCTGATACGCAGTATTTT
clone_size: NA; j_call: TRBJ2-1; v_call: TRBV6-4; d_call: TRBD2; cdr3_aa: CASSDRSGGINEQFF; cdr3_nt: TGTGCCAGCAGTGACCGTTCGGGGGGTATCAATGAGCAGTTCTTC
clone_size: once; j_call: TRBJ2-1; v_call: TRBV4-3; d_call: NA; cdr3_aa: CASSHPTSDEQFF; cdr3_nt: TGCGCCAGCAGCCATCCAACTAGTGATGAGCAGTTCTTC
clone_size: NA; j_call: TRBJ2-7; v_call: TRBV18; d_call: TRBD1; cdr3_aa: CASSPTGTGGYEQYF; cdr3_nt: TGTGCCAGCTCGCCTACCGGGACAGGGGGCTACGAGCAGTACTTC
clone_size: NA; j_call: TRBJ2-3; v_call: TRBV28; d_call: TRBD2; cdr3_aa: CASSLRLAGGTDTQYF; cdr3_nt: TGTGCCAGCAGTTTAAGACTAGCTGGCGGCACAGATACGCAGTATTTT
clone_size: NA; j_call: TRBJ1-5; v_call: TRBV15; d_call: NA; cdr3_aa: CATSHSANQPQHF; cdr3_nt: TGTGCCACCAGCCATTCTGCGAATCAGCCCCAGCATTTT
clone_size: few; j_call: TRBJ1-2; v_call: TRBV20-1; d_call: NA; cdr3_aa: CSASHTYGYTF; cdr3_nt: TGCAGTGCTTCCCACACCTATGGCTACACCTTC
clone_size: NA; j_call: TRBJ2-1; v_call: TRBV7-3; d_call: TRBD1; cdr3_aa: CASSKDRDHEQFF; cdr3_nt: TGTGCCAGCAGCAAGGACAGGGACCATGAGCAGTTCTTC
clone_size: NA; j_call: TRBJ1-4; v_call: TRBV5-1; d_call: NA; cdr3_aa: CASSLAEGSNEKLFF; cdr3_nt: TGCGCCAGCAGCTTGGCCGAGGGCAGTAATGAAAAACTGTTTTTT
clone_size: NA; j_call: TRBJ1-5; v_call: TRBV6-5; d_call: NA; cdr3_aa: CASRSGPAQPQHF; cdr3_nt: TGTGCCAGCAGATCAGGGCCCGCTCAGCCCCAGCATTTT
clone_size: NA; j_call: TRBJ1-2; v_call: TRBV27; d_call: TRBD1; cdr3_aa: CATRTDRGMRGYTF; cdr3_nt: TGTGCCACCAGGACCGACAGGGGTATGCGGGGCTACACCTTC
clone_size: NA; j_call: TRBJ1-2; v_call: TRBV5-5; d_call: NA; cdr3_aa: CASSLGHVKARGYTF; cdr3_nt: TGTGCCAGCAGCTTAGGACACGTTAAGGCGCGTGGCTACACCTTC
clone_size: NA; j_call: TRBJ2-5; v_call: TRBV6-6; d_call: NA; cdr3_aa: CASSYRGGGQETQYF; cdr3_nt: TGTGCCAGCAGTTACCGAGGGGGGGGCCAAGAGACCCAGTACTTC
clone_size: NA; j_call: TRBJ1-5; v_call: TRBV6-4; d_call: TRBD1; cdr3_aa: CASRYRQGESNQPQHF; cdr3_nt: TGTGCCAGCAGGTATAGACAGGGCGAGAGTAATCAGCCCCAGCATTTT
clone_size: NA; j_call: TRBJ2-3; v_call: TRBV7-8; d_call: TRBD2; cdr3_aa: CASSLGGAVDTQYF; cdr3_nt: TGTGCCAGCAGCCTCGGGGGGGCCGTAGATACGCAGTATTTT
clone_size: NA; j_call: TRBJ1-2; v_call: TRBV6-1; d_call: NA; cdr3_aa: CASSEDTPPYGYTF; cdr3_nt: TGTGCCAGCAGTGAAGACACCCCCCCATATGGCTACACCTTC
clone_size: NA; j_call: TRBJ2-7; v_call: TRBV5-5; d_call: TRBD2; cdr3_aa: CASSFASGGVVDYEQYF; cdr3_nt: TGTGCCAGCAGCTTTGCTAGCGGGGGGGTGGTTGACTACGAGCAGTACTTC
clone_size: NA; j_call: TRBJ2-7; v_call: TRBV5-1; d_call: NA; cdr3_aa: CASSPGVYEQYF; cdr3_nt: TGCGCCAGCAGCCCGGGGGTTTACGAGCAGTACTTC
clone_size: NA; j_call: TRBJ1-1; v_call: TRBV27; d_call: NA; cdr3_aa: CASTRKGLNTEAFF; cdr3_nt: TGTGCCAGCACTCGGAAGGGGCTGAACACTGAAGCTTTCTTT
clone_size: once; j_call: TRBJ1-5; v_call: TRBV27; d_call: NA; cdr3_aa: CASSFSGGRQPQHF; cdr3_nt: TGTGCCAGCAGTTTCAGCGGGGGGCGGCAGCCCCAGCATTTT
clone_size: NA; j_call: TRBJ2-7; v_call: TRBV2; d_call: NA; cdr3_aa: CASERVIGEQYF; cdr3_nt: TGTGCCAGCGAGCGGGTAATCGGAGAGCAGTACTTC
clone_size: once; j_call: TRBJ2-1; v_call: TRBV5-4; d_call: NA; cdr3_aa: CASSLRTEYNEQFF; cdr3_nt: TGTGCCAGCAGCTTAAGGACAGAGTACAATGAACAGTTCTTC
clone_size: NA; j_call: TRBJ2-5; v_call: TRBV11-2; d_call: TRBD2; cdr3_aa: CASSSTLAAQETQYF; cdr3_nt: TGTGCCAGCAGCTCAACACTAGCGGCCCAAGAGACCCAGTACTTC
clone_size: NA; j_call: TRBJ1-3; v_call: TRBV5-1; d_call: TRBD1; cdr3_aa: CASSFETPGQWRTSGNTIYF; cdr3_nt: TGCGCCAGCAGCTTCGAAACACCGGGACAGTGGAGAACCTCTGGAAACACCATATATTTT
clone_size: NA; j_call: TRBJ2-7; v_call: TRBV9; d_call: TRBD1; cdr3_aa: CASSATGTGAYEQYF; cdr3_nt: TGTGCCAGCAGCGCTACCGGGACAGGAGCCTACGAGCAGTACTTC
clone_size: NA; j_call: TRBJ2-7; v_call: TRBV9; d_call: TRBD1; cdr3_aa: CASSVAGQMYF; cdr3_nt: TGTGCCAGCAGCGTAGCGGGACAGATGTACTTC
clone_size: NA; j_call: TRBJ1-2; v_call: TRBV28; d_call: NA; cdr3_aa: CASSSGFYGYTF; cdr3_nt: TGTGCCAGCAGTTCAGGGTTCTATGGCTACACCTTC
clone_size: NA; j_call: TRBJ1-1; v_call: TRBV6-6; d_call: TRBD1; cdr3_aa: CASSPDREITEAFF; cdr3_nt: TGTGCCAGCAGTCCGGACAGGGAGATTACCGAAGCTTTCTTT
clone_size: NA; j_call: TRBJ1-5; v_call: TRBV19; d_call: NA; cdr3_aa: CASSRGRNQPQHF; cdr3_nt: TGTGCCAGTTCAAGGGGTCGGAATCAGCCCCAGCATTTT
clone_size: NA; j_call: TRBJ2-5; v_call: TRBV27; d_call: NA; cdr3_aa: CASSSRTYQETQYF; cdr3_nt: TGTGCCAGCAGTTCTAGGACTTACCAAGAGACCCAGTACTTC
clone_size: NA; j_call: TRBJ1-1; v_call: TRBV28; d_call: NA; cdr3_aa: CASSYTGWDTEAFF; cdr3_nt: TGTGCCAGCAGTTACACAGGGTGGGACACTGAAGCTTTCTTT
clone_size: NA; j_call: TRBJ1-2; v_call: TRBV5-4; d_call: TRBD1; cdr3_aa: CASSLDRGNYGYTF; cdr3_nt: TGTGCCAGCAGCTTGGACAGGGGAAACTATGGCTACACCTTC
clone_size: few; j_call: TRBJ2-3; v_call: TRBV6-4; d_call: NA; cdr3_aa: CASSDTSTDTQYF; cdr3_nt: TGTGCCAGCAGTGACACTAGCACAGATACGCAGTATTTT
clone_size: NA; j_call: TRBJ2-3; v_call: TRBV5-1; d_call: TRBD2; cdr3_aa: CASSLAGRGADTQYF; cdr3_nt: TGCGCCAGCAGCTTGGCTGGGCGGGGGGCAGATACGCAGTATTTT
clone_size: NA; j_call: TRBJ2-7; v_call: TRBV2; d_call: TRBD1; cdr3_aa: CASSGTGSLYEQYF; cdr3_nt: TGTGCCAGCAGTGGGACAGGGTCGCTCTACGAGCAGTACTTC
clone_size: NA; j_call: TRBJ2-1; v_call: TRBV4-2; d_call: NA; cdr3_aa: CASSQAVAPNEQFF; cdr3_nt: TGTGCCAGCAGCCAAGCGGTAGCGCCCAATGAGCAGTTCTTC
clone_size: NA; j_call: TRBJ1-6; v_call: TRBV6-5; d_call: NA; cdr3_aa: CASSWDTNSPLHF; cdr3_nt: TGTGCCAGCAGCTGGGACACTAATTCACCCCTCCACTTT
clone_size: once; j_call: TRBJ2-3; v_call: TRBV27; d_call: NA; cdr3_aa: CASSFQYSFTDTQYF; cdr3_nt: TGTGCCAGCAGTTTCCAATACAGTTTCACAGATACGCAGTATTTT
clone_size: once; j_call: TRBJ2-7; v_call: TRBV11-3; d_call: NA; cdr3_aa: CASSLNAGVGEQYF; cdr3_nt: TGTGCCAGCAGCTTAAACGCAGGGGTCGGCGAGCAGTACTTC
clone_size: NA; j_call: TRBJ2-1; v_call: TRBV2; d_call: TRBD2; cdr3_aa: CASLGLAGRNEQFF; cdr3_nt: TGTGCCAGCCTGGGACTAGCGGGGCGGAATGAGCAGTTCTTC
clone_size: NA; j_call: TRBJ1-1; v_call: TRBV19; d_call: TRBD1; cdr3_aa: CASSILPGQGTEAFF; cdr3_nt: TGTGCCAGTAGTATTCTCCCCGGACAGGGCACTGAAGCTTTCTTT
clone_size: once; j_call: TRBJ2-3; v_call: TRBV6-5; d_call: TRBD2; cdr3_aa: CASRTSGGRRGTQYF; cdr3_nt: TGTGCCAGCAGGACTAGCGGGGGCCGCCGGGGTACGCAGTATTTT
clone_size: once; j_call: TRBJ2-3; v_call: TRBV18; d_call: TRBD2; cdr3_aa: CASSPTSGGHWDTQYF; cdr3_nt: TGTGCCAGCTCACCAACTAGCGGGGGCCATTGGGATACGCAGTATTTT